The clone carrying this T cell receptor beta chain was detected only a few times. A second PCR, run for about 7 to 11 cycles, used a sample-barcoded 5' primer plus a J-beta primer mix. TCRdb used MiXCR to reprocess the 5' RACE reads, holding one entry per CDR3 protein. The sample contains about 1.8 million distinct CDR3 sequences, around half of which appear only once. The entry originates in a study of blood T cells in healthy people across ages. Between the trimmed V and J ends, which lost 2 bases and 0 bases, there was a span of 12 bases. The CDR3 covers 17 residues. CDR1 is SGDLS and CDR2 is YYNGEE in the germline V gene.

The chain combines TRBV9 with TRBJ2-6; weak D call: TRBD1 (5 bases). This receptor was taken from a woman in her forties in good health. Sequencing input: blood. CDR3 in DNA: TGTGCCAGCAGCGTTCAGGGCAGAAGCTCTGGGGCCAACGTCCTGACTTTC. It encodes CASSVQGRSSGANVLTF.